One sample yielded the 24 T cell receptor beta chains listed below, sequenced in a study of cytomegalovirus exposure and HLA in healthy donors. It was with 60 Vbeta and 13 Jbeta primers that the PCR ran. Sequencing was performed with immunoSEQ multiplex PCR; in TCRdb, only in-frame clones are kept and a portion is missing. Here the sample spans about 160,000 clones, over 70% being singletons. Sequencing was carried out using PBMCs. The receptors stem from a man aged 18 to 29 in good health and CMV-seropositive.

The V gene is TRBV2, the J gene TRBJ2-2; D is possibly TRBD2 (6 bases). CDR1 is SNHLY, CDR2 FYNNEI, per germline. The CDR3 consists of 14 residues. Trimming pared 5 bases from V and 4 bases from J, leaving 11 bases between. CDR3 sequence (DNA): TGTGCCAGCAGTCCTTCGACTAGCACCGGGGAGCTGTTTTTT. Protein product: CASSPSTSTGELFF. The complete variable domain, with remaining parts taken from reference TRBV2 and TRBJ2-2, reads EPEVTQTPSHQVTQMGQEVILRCVPISNHLYFYWYRQILGQKVEFLVSFYNNEISEKSEIFDDQFSVERPDGSNFTLKIRSTKLEDSAMYFCASSPSTSTGELFFGEGSRLTVL.

V usage is TRBV6-6 and J usage is TRBJ2-5; 7 nucleotides agree with TRBD1. CDR3 length: 14 residues. The junction had 3 bases not matched to a gene; V was cut back by 5 bases and J by 0 bases. The germline V gene has CDR1 MNHNY and CDR2 SVGAGI (reference sequence). In DNA form, the CDR3 reads TGTGCCAGCAGTGGGGACAGACACCAAGAGACCCAGTACTTC. This translates into CASSGDRHQETQYF.

This chain links TRBV10-3 with TRBJ2-1; 13 positions agree with TRBD2. The CDR3 has 14 residues. After removal of 6 bases from V and 14 bases from J, the junction contained 10 bases not matched to a gene. Per the germline V gene, CDR1 is ENHRY and CDR2 is SYGVKD. The CDR3 reads CAISELAGGPAKFF. The CDR3 region has the DNA TGTGCCATCAGCGAACTAGCGGGAGGGCCGGCGAAGTTCTTC.

This clone was observed a few times. J is TRBJ2-1 and V is TRBV10-1; tentative D call: TRBD2 (5 bases). V was pared by 6 bases and J by 5 bases, with 17 bases between. The CDR3 runs to 15 residues. In germline, CDR1 is WNHNN, CDR2 SYGVQD (reference sequence). In DNA form, the CDR3 reads TGCGCCAGCAGGGACGGACTGGATTTAGACAATGAGCAGTTCTTC. Encoded protein: CASRDGLDLDNEQFF.

The CDR3 loop reads CASSVVAAHEAFF. The CDR3 DNA follows: TGTGCCAGCAGCGTAGTGGCGGCCCATGAAGCTTTCTTT. This chain joins TRBV9 and TRBJ1-1; unclear D gene. Germline CDR1 SGDLS, CDR2 YYNGEE. The CDR3 length is 13 residues. V lost 0 bases to trimming and J lost 7 bases, with 10 bases between them.

The chain's CDR3 is CASSLVTGSDTQYF. The CDR3 DNA follows: TGTGCCAGCAGCTTAGTGACAGGGAGCGATACGCAGTATTTT. The chain recombines TRBV7-9 with TRBJ2-3; 7 bases line up with TRBD1. V was pared by 1 base and J by 6 bases, with 4 bases of the junction left unmatched. The CDR3 runs to 14 residues. Germline assignment: CDR1 SEHNR and CDR2 FQNEAQ (reference sequence).

This chain connects TRBV27 to TRBJ1-1; perhaps TRBD1 as D (6 bases). The V and J ends lost 7 bases and 7 bases respectively, with 16 bases between them. The CDR3 spans 13 residues. Germline V gives CDR1 MNHEY, CDR2 SMNVEV (reference sequence). CDR3 DNA sequence: TGTGCCAGCACTGTGGGAGGGGGTGGTGAAGCTTTCTTT. It yields the protein CASTVGGGGEAFF.

The genes are TRBV7-9 and TRBJ2-3, with D tentatively TRBD2 (6 bases). With 5 bases removed from V and 1 base from J, the gap between germline ends came to 16 bases. The length of the CDR3 is 16 residues. Germline CDR1 and CDR2: SEHNR and FQNEAQ (reference sequence). The CDR3 DNA reads as TGTGCCAGCAGCCCGGGGGTGATTTGGGGCACAGATACGCAGTATTTT. Its protein is CASSPGVIWGTDTQYF.

The V call is TRBV10-3, the J call TRBJ1-2; the D gene is possibly TRBD1 (5 bases). In germline, CDR1 is ENHRY, CDR2 SYGVKD. The CDR3 spans 15 residues. V lost 6 bases and J lost 1, with 15 bases in between. DNA for the CDR3: TGTGCCATCAGGAGCGACAGATCCAGTAACTATGGCTACACCTTC. It is translated as CAIRSDRSSNYGYTF.

This chain links TRBV6-5 with TRBJ1-4; weak D call: TRBD1 (6 bases). The CDR3 covers 14 residues. V lost 6 bases and J lost 6, with 14 bases in between. Germline CDR1 and CDR2: MNHEY and SVGAGI. For the CDR3, the DNA is TGTGCCAGCAGCGGGGGGCGGAGATATGAAAAACTGTTTTTT. This translates into CASSGGRRYEKLFF.

The V call is TRBV4-3, the J call TRBJ2-2, with 7 bases that match TRBD2. Trimming cost V 1 base and J 0 bases; bases outside gene matches: 5. Germline V gene lookup returns CDR1 LGHNA and CDR2 YSLEER. The CDR3 loop spans 17 amino acids. The CDR3: CASSQVSGVANTGELFF. The CDR3 DNA follows: TGCGCCAGCAGCCAAGTAAGCGGGGTCGCGAACACCGGGGAGCTGTTTTTT.

This clone was seen a handful of times. This chain links TRBV7-2 with TRBJ2-1; tentatively, D is TRBD2 (5 bases). Germline CDR1 reads SGHTA; CDR2 reads FQGNSA. V was pared by 0 bases and J by 2 bases, with 5 bases between. This CDR3 spans 14 amino acids. The DNA for the CDR3 is TGTGCCAGCAGCTTAGCCGGGGCCTACAATGAGCAGTTCTTC. This encodes CASSLAGAYNEQFF.

The gene calls are TRBV28 and TRBJ2-3; TRBD2 might be the D (6 bases). V was cut by 3 bases and J by 5 bases, with 15 bases left in between. Germline CDR1 MDHEN, CDR2 SYDVKM. This CDR3 comprises 15 residues. The CDR3 reads CASSFGGADGDTQYF. CDR3 sequence (DNA): TGTGCCAGCAGTTTTGGAGGGGCAGATGGAGATACGCAGTATTTT.

The chain carries TRBV4-1 and TRBJ1-6, with 7 bases identical to TRBD1. Germline assignment: CDR1 MGHRA and CDR2 YSYEKL. V was pared by 6 bases and J by 10 bases, with 9 bases of the junction left unmatched. The CDR3 consists of 14 residues. This chain's CDR3 is CASRKTGVGSPLHF. CDR3 in DNA: TGCGCCAGCAGAAAAACAGGGGTGGGATCACCCCTCCACTTT.

The CDR3 region has the DNA TGTGCCAGCAGTTGGAGCAGCAACTATGGCTACACCTTC. Translated, it gives CASSWSSNYGYTF. This chain joins TRBV27 and TRBJ1-2; no definite D call. The CDR3 spans 13 residues. Germline V gene lookup returns CDR1 MNHEY and CDR2 SMNVEV (reference sequence). The V end was cut by 4 bases, the J end by 2 bases, with 8 bases between.

The CDR3 sequence: CASSLGGRGEQFF. In DNA, the CDR3 is TGTGCCAGCAGCTTAGGGGGCCGCGGTGAGCAGTTCTTC. V usage is TRBV7-6 and J usage is TRBJ2-1, with D possibly being TRBD1 (5 bases). Trimming stripped 1 base from V and 9 bases from J, with 10 bases between. The CDR3 sequence is 13 residues long. Germline lookup yields CDR1 SGHVS and CDR2 FNYEAQ. The whole variable domain, filled in from reference TRBV7-6 and TRBJ2-1, reads GAGVSQSPRYKVTKRGQDVALRCDPISGHVSLYWYRQALGQGPEFLTYFNYEAQQDKSGLPNDRFSAERPEGSISTLTIQRTEQRDSAMYRCASSLGGRGEQFFGPGTRLTVL.

This clone showed up just once. This chain connects TRBV2 to TRBJ2-7; no firm D call. This CDR3 is built from 16 residues. Germline lookup yields CDR1 SNHLY and CDR2 FYNNEI. Trimming left V 6 bases short and J 2 bases short, with 20 bases between. CDR3 sequence reads: CASSVPATGSPYEQYF. CDR3 nucleotide sequence: TGTGCCAGCAGCGTTCCTGCCACTGGTTCGCCCTACGAGCAGTACTTC.

This rearrangement joins TRBV7-9 to TRBJ2-7; maybe TRBD2 (6 bases). CDR1 is SEHNR and CDR2 is FQNEAQ in the germline V gene (reference sequence). V lost 7 bases and J lost 0, with 16 bases in between. The CDR3 is 15 residues long. The CDR3 coding sequence is TGTGCCAGCACCGCGGAGGGCGGGAACTCCTACGAGCAGTACTTC. Amino acids: CASTAEGGNSYEQYF.

Only one count was recorded for this clone. This rearrangement joins TRBV19 to TRBJ2-2; 7 bases agree with TRBD1. CDR3 length equals 17 residues. Germline CDR1 and CDR2: LNHDA and SQIVND (reference sequence). J gave up 5 bases and V 7 bases, and 16 bases lay outside the gene matches. Written as DNA, the CDR3 is TGTGCCAGTACCCATCGAAAGGGGGCAGGGGCGACCGGGGAGCTGTTTTTT. Translated: CASTHRKGAGATGELFF. The whole variable domain, filled in from reference TRBV19 and TRBJ2-2, reads DGGITQSPKYLFRKEGQNVTLSCEQNLNHDAMYWYRQDPGQGLRLIYYSQIVNDFQKGDIAEGYSVSREKKESFPLTVTSAQKNPTAFYLCASTHRKGAGATGELFFGEGSRLTVL.

The chain has TRBV13 and TRBJ2-5; TRBD2 aligns across 9 bases. This CDR3 is built from 16 residues. Germline trimming cut 5 bases from V and 0 bases from J; bases unmatched to any gene: 7. Germline V gene lookup returns CDR1 PRHDT and CDR2 FYEKMQ (reference sequence). The CDR3 loop is CASSQTTSGYQETQYF. The CDR3 nucleotides are TGTGCCAGCAGCCAAACGACTAGCGGCTACCAAGAGACCCAGTACTTC.

The genes are TRBV9 and TRBJ2-5, with TRBD2 as a possible D gene (6 bases). The CDR3 totals 12 residues. Germline V CDR1 and CDR2: SGDLS, YYNGEE. Trimming removed 4 bases from V and 5 bases from J, with 9 bases in between. CDR3 residues: CASSSRGETQYF. CDR3 sequence (DNA): TGTGCCAGCAGCTCTCGGGGGGAGACCCAGTACTTC.

V and J are TRBV9 and TRBJ2-7, with TRBD1 identical over 7 bases. Per germline, CDR1 SGDLS and CDR2 YYNGEE. This CDR3 spans 14 amino acids. Trimming cost V 2 bases and J 3 bases; bases outside gene matches: 5. The CDR3 region is CASSVTGANYEQYF. The CDR3 DNA sequence: TGTGCCAGCAGCGTTACAGGGGCGAACTACGAGCAGTACTTC.

V usage is TRBV6-5 and J usage is TRBJ2-1; D might be TRBD1 (6 bases). V lost 0 bases to trimming and J lost 4 bases, with 13 bases between them. Germline assignment: CDR1 MNHEY and CDR2 SVGAGI. The CDR3 totals 16 residues. CDR3 amino acids: CASSYSYRVGYNEQFF. As DNA, the CDR3 is TGTGCCAGCAGTTACTCGTACAGGGTCGGGTACAATGAGCAGTTCTTC.

The chain is built from TRBV5-1 and TRBJ2-1; tentatively, D is TRBD1 (5 bases). V dropped 0 bases and J dropped 10 bases, with 5 bases sitting between them. The CDR3 consists of 11 residues. Germline V gives CDR1 SGHRS, CDR2 YFSETQ. For the CDR3, the DNA is TGCGCCAGCAGCTTGGGGACAGAGCAGTTCTTC. Translation: CASSLGTEQFF.